The 26 T cell receptor beta chains reported below all come from one sample, sequenced in a study of molecular identifiers for immune sequencing clone quantification. TCRdb re-called the PCR reads with MiXCR, one entry per CDR3 protein. Of 100,000 or so distinct CDR3 sequences listed, roughly a third are singletons. The sample consisted of naive CD8+ T cells from blood, with Jurkat cell RNA spiked in. Subset reported: FACS-sorted CD8+CD4-CCR7+CD45RA+ naive T cells. These receptors came from a human donor in good health. Some libraries in this study had Jurkat cell RNA spiked in.

This clonotype was seen more than once but under ten times. V is TRBV7-9 and J is TRBJ2-3; D is unclear. The V end was cut by 5 bases, the J end by 3 bases, with 21 bases between. This CDR3 has 17 amino acids. Germline V lookup: CDR1 SEHNR, CDR2 FQNEAQ (reference sequence). As DNA, the CDR3 is TGTGCCAGCAGCGATTCGACTGTCCCTGCTCTGACAGATACGCAGTATTTT. Translating it yields CASSDSTVPALTDTQYF.

The chain uses TRBV24-1 and TRBJ2-7, with a tentative D call TRBD2 (6 bases). CDR3 length equals 13 residues. The germline V and J ends were trimmed by 6 bases and 1 base, with 9 bases remaining between them. Germline V gives CDR1 KGHDR, CDR2 SFDVKD. CDR3 sequence (DNA): TGTGCCACCAGTCCGCGGGGTTCCTACGAGCAGTACTTC. It specifies CATSPRGSYEQYF.

Ten or more counts support this clonotype. The rearrangement uses TRBV9 and TRBJ1-1; weak D call: TRBD1 (6 bases). The germline V gene has CDR1 SGDLS and CDR2 YYNGEE. With 3 bases removed from V and 0 bases from J, the gap between germline ends came to 9 bases. The CDR3 runs 14 residues. The CDR3 nucleotides are TGTGCCAGCAGCGAGGACAGCCTGAACACTGAAGCTTTCTTT. Its protein is CASSEDSLNTEAFF.

This clonotype was observed at least ten times. Its ends do not fully match the called genes, so a read error is possible. V usage is TRBV7-2 and J usage is TRBJ2-1; no clear D. CDR3 length: 11 amino acids. Germline CDR1 and CDR2: SGHTA and FQGNSA. This chain's CDR3 is CASSLGGERLF. The CDR3 DNA follows: TGTGCCAGCAGCTTAGGCGGTGAAAGGCTCTTC.

In this sample, this clonotype turned up a few times. The chain joins TRBV7-2 to TRBJ2-4; 8 bases match TRBD2. V was clipped by 1 base and J by 1 base; unmatched bases: 6. CDR1 is SGHTA and CDR2 is FQGNSA in the germline V gene. This CDR3 region has 17 residues. The CDR3 DNA is TGTGCCAGCAGCTTAGACGGGAGGGGTCTGGCCAAAAACATTCAGTACTTC. It translates to CASSLDGRGLAKNIQYF. The full variable domain, rest sourced from reference TRBV7-2 and TRBJ2-4, is GAGVSQSPSNKVTEKGKDVELRCDPISGHTALYWYRQSLGQGLEFLIYFQGNSAPDKSGLPSDRFSAERTGGSVSTLTIQRTQQEDSAVYLCASSLDGRGLAKNIQYFGAGTRLSVL.

About this clonotype: This sequence may be a read error, since a much larger clone differs from it by one base. The J gene is TRBJ2-3, the V gene TRBV7-8; D may be TRBD2 (6 bases). CDR3 length: 16 residues. CDR1 and CDR2 from the germline V gene are SGHVS and FQNEAQ. DNA of the CDR3: TGTGCCATCAGCTTTTGGGCGGGATCCGGTGAAGATACGCAGTATTTT. Amino acid sequence: CAISFWAGSGEDTQYF. The full variable domain, completed using reference TRBV7-8 and TRBJ2-3, is GAGVSQSPRYKVAKRGQDVALRCDPISGHVSLFWYQQALGQGPEFLTYFQNEAQLDKSGLPSDRFFAERPEGSVSTLKIQRTQQEDSAVYLCAISFWAGSGEDTQYFGPGTRLTVL.

CDR3 residues: CASSLGGRLGQYF. CDR3 bases: TGTGCCAGCAGCTTAGGTGGCCGCCTGGGGCAGTACTTC. This sequence joins TRBV14 and TRBJ2-7; D is uncertain. Trimming took off 5 bases at V and 9 bases at J, with 17 bases between the two ends. CDR3 size: 13 residues. In germline, CDR1 is SGHDN, CDR2 FVKESK.

This sequence joins TRBV10-2 and TRBJ2-5, with unresolved D. Germline loops: CDR1 WSHSY, CDR2 SAAADI. The CDR3 extends over 11 amino acids. Trimming took 6 bases from V and 9 from J, leaving 11 bases between them. The CDR3 spells CASRDIEPQYF. The CDR3 DNA follows: TGCGCCAGCAGAGATATCGAGCCCCAGTACTTC.

A word on this clonotype: An end of the junction differs from the germline gene, which may be a read error. V usage is TRBV6-1 and J usage is TRBJ1-5; D unclear. Germline V gene data show CDR1 as MNHNS and CDR2 as SASEGT. This CDR3 contains 11 residues. The CDR3 DNA follows: TGTGCCAGCAGTGAAGCGCCGCCCCAGCAGTTT. The encoded protein is CASSEAPPQQF.

This rearrangement joins TRBV4-2 to TRBJ2-3; TRBD2 is a possible D gene (5 bases). The length of the CDR3 is 16 residues. The V and J ends lost 3 bases and 2 bases respectively, with 15 bases between them. Germline V CDR1 and CDR2: LGHNA, YNFKEQ. The CDR3 region has the DNA TGTGCCAGCAGCCATGACTGGAGGAGGCCCACAGATACGCAGTATTTT. Translating gives CASSHDWRRPTDTQYF.

As concerns this clonotype: Given a much more abundant clone one base away, this may be a read error. J is TRBJ2-5 and V is TRBV29-1, with 8 bases aligning to TRBD1. CDR1 is SQVTM, CDR2 ANQGSEA, per germline. This CDR3 spans 16 amino acids. The CDR3 sequence: CSVVGAPDQGAETQNF. The CDR3 bases are TGCAGCGTTGTGGGGGCCCCGGATCAGGGGGCAGAGACCCAGAACTTC.

The chain links TRBV28 to TRBJ2-5; D ambiguous. Between the trimmed V and J ends, which lost 3 bases and 4 bases, there was a span of 18 bases. The CDR3 totals 16 residues. The germline CDR1 and CDR2 sequences are MDHEN and SYDVKM. Here the CDR3 DNA reads TGTGCCAGCAGTTTCTCAATGAGAGGATCGGGAGAGACCCAGTACTTC. Amino acid sequence: CASSFSMRGSGETQYF.

The rearrangement uses TRBV11-2 and TRBJ2-5; maybe TRBD1 (6 bases). Germline CDR1 SGHAT, CDR2 FQNNGV. The CDR3 is 15 amino acids. V was pared by 5 bases and J by 2 bases, with 15 bases between. The CDR3 is CASSRGHILQETQYF. CDR3 DNA sequence: TGTGCCAGCAGCCGGGGACATATATTACAAGAGACCCAGTACTTC.

This clonotype was seen more than once but under ten times. The chain uses TRBV7-9 and TRBJ2-3; TRBD2 matches 12 bases. CDR1 is SEHNR, CDR2 FQNEAQ, per germline (reference sequence). Unmatched junction bases numbered 3, after V lost 3 bases and J lost 14 bases. The CDR3 runs 12 residues. DNA for the CDR3: TGTGCCAGCAGCTTTGGACTAGCGGGAATGTATTTT. Amino acid sequence: CASSFGLAGMYF.

A remark on this clonotype: A read error may be the cause here, since a much bigger clone is one base away. The J gene is TRBJ1-5, the V gene TRBV19, with no clear D. Germline CDR1 reads LNHDA; CDR2 reads SQIVND (reference sequence). This CDR3 is built from 15 residues. This CDR3 reads CASGPDGRSNQPLHF. The CDR3 nucleotides read TGTGCCAGTGGGCCGGACGGACGAAGCAATCAGCCCCTGCATTTT. The whole variable domain, filled in from reference TRBV19 and TRBJ1-5, reads DGGITQSPKYLFRKEGQNVTLSCEQNLNHDAMYWYRQDPGQGLRLIYYSQIVNDFQKGDIAEGYSVSREKKESFPLTVTSAQKNPTAFYLCASGPDGRSNQPLHFGDGTRLSIL.

In regard to this clonotype: Possible read error: a much larger clone is one base away. Lacking the conserved final phenylalanine or tryptophan, this CDR3 likely reflects a read error. V and J are TRBV12-3 or TRBV12-4 and TRBJ1-1; D is undetermined. Trimming cost V 8 bases and J 4 bases, with 11 bases left between them. CDR3 length: 12 amino acids. CDR3 sequence reads: CASSEGITEAFL. For the CDR3, the DNA is TGTGCCAGCTCAGAGGGAATCACTGAAGCTTTCTTA.

This clonotype was seen a handful of times. The J gene is TRBJ2-7, the V gene TRBV7-9, with D possibly being TRBD2 (5 bases). The germline V gene has CDR1 SEHNR and CDR2 FQNEAQ (reference sequence). This CDR3 contains 14 residues. V lost 1 base and J 4 bases, leaving 11 bases between the germline ends. In DNA form, the CDR3 reads TGTGCCAGCAGCTTAGTCGGGAATAGTTACGAGCAGTACTTC. Residues: CASSLVGNSYEQYF.

The V and J genes are TRBV9 and TRBJ2-3; D not certain. Trimming stripped 0 bases from V and 5 bases from J, with 7 bases between. Germline CDR1 reads SGDLS; CDR2 reads YYNGEE. The CDR3 length is 13 residues. CDR3 sequence: CASSVVPKDTQYF. In DNA, the CDR3 is TGTGCCAGCAGCGTAGTACCGAAAGATACGCAGTATTTT.

This clonotype was seen ten or more times. This sequence joins TRBV27 and TRBJ2-3; D possibly corresponds to TRBD2 (5 bases). The V end was cut by 4 bases, the J end by 0 bases, with 11 bases between. The length of the CDR3 is 15 residues. Germline loops: CDR1 MNHEY, CDR2 SMNVEV (reference sequence). The CDR3 DNA reads as TGTGCCAGCAGTTCCATGGACTTAAGCACAGATACGCAGTATTTT. This codes for CASSSMDLSTDTQYF.

This clonotype appeared once. Here the CDR3 omits its conserved ending phenylalanine or tryptophan, so a read error is the likely source. The gene calls are TRBV11-2 and TRBJ1-4; the D is unclear. CDR1 is SGHAT, CDR2 FQNNGV, per germline. Trimming shortened V by 4 bases and J by 3 bases, and 9 bases separated the two germline ends. The CDR3 length is 14 residues. Here the CDR3 DNA reads TGTGCCAGCAGCTCAGTGGCAGCTAATGAAAAACTGTTTTTA. It specifies CASSSVAANEKLFL.

A note on this clonotype: Relative to the germline gene, one junction end is altered; a read error may explain this. The rearrangement links TRBV9 to TRBJ2-2; possibly TRBD2 for D (5 bases). This CDR3 is 12 amino acids long. The germline gives CDR1 SGDLS, CDR2 YYNGEE. CDR3 DNA: TGTGCCAGCAGCGTAGGGACCGGGGAGCTGATTTTT. It translates to CASSVGTGELIF.

V usage is TRBV5-6 and J usage is TRBJ2-7; D call uncertain. Trimming removed 0 bases at V and 3 bases at J, with 7 bases between. Germline loops: CDR1 SGHDT, CDR2 YYEEEE. The CDR3 contains 13 residues. Written as DNA, the CDR3 is TGTGCCAGCAGCTTGGGGGCCTTCTACGAGCAGTACTTC. Protein: CASSLGAFYEQYF.

This clonotype was seen at least ten times. This chain connects TRBV29-1 to TRBJ2-1; a weak D match, TRBD2 (6 bases). V was trimmed by 6 bases and J by 2 bases, leaving 11 bases between them. The CDR3 runs to 13 residues. Germline lookup yields CDR1 SQVTM and CDR2 ANQGSEA. This CDR3 reads CSVSGSAYNEQFF. As DNA, the CDR3 is TGCAGCGTCAGCGGGTCAGCCTACAATGAGCAGTTCTTC.

About this clonotype itself: One junction end disagrees with the germline gene, perhaps due to a read error. The rearrangement uses TRBV7-3 and TRBJ2-3; D not certain. The CDR3 is made up of 12 amino acids. Germline-derived CDR1 and CDR2 are SGHTA and FQGTGA. This CDR3 is CASSSNTATQYF. CDR3 nucleotides: TGTGCCAGCAGCTCCAACACAGCTACGCAGTATTTT.

This clonotype was detected only a few times. V usage is TRBV20-1 and J usage is TRBJ1-2; the D gene is possibly TRBD1 (6 bases). The CDR3 consists of 15 residues. Germline lookup yields CDR1 DFQATT and CDR2 SNEGSKA (reference sequence). V gave up 6 bases and J gave up 0 bases, with 17 bases separating them. CDR3: CSARDTDNSNYGYTF. CDR3 DNA: TGCAGTGCCAGGGACACCGACAACTCTAACTATGGCTACACCTTC.

For this clonotype: Since a much larger clone is just one base distant, this may be a read error. The CDR3 sequence is CASSSPGQGLGTGTQYF. CDR3 in DNA: TGTGCCAGCAGTTCCCCGGGACAGGGGTTAGGAACAGGTACGCAGTATTTT. The chain joins TRBV28 to TRBJ2-3, with 10 bases that match TRBD1. This CDR3 comprises 17 residues. The germline gives CDR1 MDHEN, CDR2 SYDVKM.